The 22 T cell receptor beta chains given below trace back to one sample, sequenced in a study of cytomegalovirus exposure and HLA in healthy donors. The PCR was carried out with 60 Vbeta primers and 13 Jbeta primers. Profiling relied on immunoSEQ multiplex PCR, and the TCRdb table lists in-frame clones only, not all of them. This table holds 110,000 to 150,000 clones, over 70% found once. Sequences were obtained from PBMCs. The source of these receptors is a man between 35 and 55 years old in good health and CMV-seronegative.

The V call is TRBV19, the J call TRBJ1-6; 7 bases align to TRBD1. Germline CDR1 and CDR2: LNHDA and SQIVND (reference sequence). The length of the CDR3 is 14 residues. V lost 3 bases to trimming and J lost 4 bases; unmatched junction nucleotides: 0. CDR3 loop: CASSMGQYNSPLHF. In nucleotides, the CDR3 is TGTGCCAGTAGTATGGGACAGTATAATTCACCCCTCCACTTT.

The DNA of the CDR3 is TGCGCCAGCAGCTTGGGGGCAGGCCCCGACTCCTACGAGCAGTACTTC. It encodes CASSLGAGPDSYEQYF. V and J are TRBV5-1 and TRBJ2-7, with no clear D. This CDR3 is 16 amino acids long. The germline V gene has CDR1 SGHRS and CDR2 YFSETQ. Trimming took off 0 bases at V and 0 bases at J, with 13 bases between the two ends.

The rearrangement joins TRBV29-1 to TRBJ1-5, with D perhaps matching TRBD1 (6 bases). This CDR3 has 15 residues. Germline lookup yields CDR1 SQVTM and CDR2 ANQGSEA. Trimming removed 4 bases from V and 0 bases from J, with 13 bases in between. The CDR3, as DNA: TGCAGCGTTGGCATCGGGGGGCCTAGCAATCAGCCCCAGCATTTT. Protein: CSVGIGGPSNQPQHF. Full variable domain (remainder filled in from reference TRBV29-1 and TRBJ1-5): SAVISQKPSRDICQRGTSLTIQCQVDSQVTMMFWYRQQPGQSLTLIATANQGSEATYESGFVIDKFPISRPNLTFSTLTVSNMSPEDSSIYLCSVGIGGPSNQPQHFGDGTRLSIL.

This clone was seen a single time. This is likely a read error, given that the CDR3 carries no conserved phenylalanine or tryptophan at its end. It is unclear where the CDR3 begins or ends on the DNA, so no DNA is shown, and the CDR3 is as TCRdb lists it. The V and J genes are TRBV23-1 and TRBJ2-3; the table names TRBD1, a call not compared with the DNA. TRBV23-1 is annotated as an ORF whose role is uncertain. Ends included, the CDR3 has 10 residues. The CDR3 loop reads CASSLGTVSL.

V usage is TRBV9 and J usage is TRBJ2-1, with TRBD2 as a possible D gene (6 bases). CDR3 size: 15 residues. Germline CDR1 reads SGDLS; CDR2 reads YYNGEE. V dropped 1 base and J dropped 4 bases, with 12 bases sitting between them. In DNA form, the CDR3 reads TGTGCCAGCAGCGTAAGTAGCGGCCGTTACAATGAGCAGTTCTTC. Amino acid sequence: CASSVSSGRYNEQFF.

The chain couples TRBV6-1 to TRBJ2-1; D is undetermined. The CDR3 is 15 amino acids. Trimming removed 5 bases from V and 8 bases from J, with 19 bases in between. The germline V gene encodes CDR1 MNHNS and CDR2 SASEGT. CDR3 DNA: TGTGCCAGCAGTCCTCTTTGGGCCCAACGCGATGAGCAGTTCTTC. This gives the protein CASSPLWAQRDEQFF.

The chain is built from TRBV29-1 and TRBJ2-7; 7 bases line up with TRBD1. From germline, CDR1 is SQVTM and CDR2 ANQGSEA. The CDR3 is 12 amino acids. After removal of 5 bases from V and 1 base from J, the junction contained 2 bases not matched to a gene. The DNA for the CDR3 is TGCAGCGTTTACAGGGGTTCCTACGAGCAGTACTTC. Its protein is CSVYRGSYEQYF.

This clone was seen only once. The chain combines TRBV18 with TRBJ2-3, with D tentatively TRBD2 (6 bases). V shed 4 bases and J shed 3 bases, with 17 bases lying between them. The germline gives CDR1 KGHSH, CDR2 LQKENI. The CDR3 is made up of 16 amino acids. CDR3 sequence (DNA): TGTGCCAGCTCACGATCTAGCGATACGAGTACAGATACGCAGTATTTT. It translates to CASSRSSDTSTDTQYF.

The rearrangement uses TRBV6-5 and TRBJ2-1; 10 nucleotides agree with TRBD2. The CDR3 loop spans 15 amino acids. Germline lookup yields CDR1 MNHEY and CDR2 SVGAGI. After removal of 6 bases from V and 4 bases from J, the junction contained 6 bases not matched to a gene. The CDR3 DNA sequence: TGTGCCAGCAGATTAGCGGGGGGAGGTTACAATGAGCAGTTCTTC. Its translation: CASRLAGGGYNEQFF.

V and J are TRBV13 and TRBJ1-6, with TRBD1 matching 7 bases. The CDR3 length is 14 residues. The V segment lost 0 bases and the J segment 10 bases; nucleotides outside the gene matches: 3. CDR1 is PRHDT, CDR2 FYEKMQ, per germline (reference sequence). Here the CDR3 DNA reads TGTGCCAGCAGCTTAGGAGGGGGCTTATCACCCCTCCACTTT. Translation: CASSLGGGLSPLHF.

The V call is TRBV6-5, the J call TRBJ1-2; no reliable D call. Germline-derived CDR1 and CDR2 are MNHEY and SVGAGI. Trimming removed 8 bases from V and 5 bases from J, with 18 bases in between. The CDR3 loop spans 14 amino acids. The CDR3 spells CASREAAERYGYTF. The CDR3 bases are TGTGCCAGCCGGGAAGCCGCAGAAAGATATGGCTACACCTTC.

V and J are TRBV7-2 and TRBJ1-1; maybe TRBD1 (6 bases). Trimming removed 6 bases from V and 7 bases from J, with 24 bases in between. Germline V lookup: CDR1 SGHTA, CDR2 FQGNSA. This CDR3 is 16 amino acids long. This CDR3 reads CASSFAGGRGGGEAFF. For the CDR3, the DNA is TGTGCCAGCAGTTTCGCTGGGGGACGGGGGGGCGGTGAAGCTTTCTTT.

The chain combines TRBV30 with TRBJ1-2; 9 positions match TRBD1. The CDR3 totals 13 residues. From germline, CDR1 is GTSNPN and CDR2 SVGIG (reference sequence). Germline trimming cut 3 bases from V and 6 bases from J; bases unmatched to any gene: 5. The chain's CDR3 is CAWRLGQGDGYTF. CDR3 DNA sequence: TGTGCCTGGAGATTGGGACAGGGAGATGGCTACACCTTC.

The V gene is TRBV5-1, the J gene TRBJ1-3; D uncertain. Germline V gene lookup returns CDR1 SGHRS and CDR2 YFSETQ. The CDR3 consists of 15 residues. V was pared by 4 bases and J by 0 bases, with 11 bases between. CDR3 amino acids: CASSVDGSSGNTIYF. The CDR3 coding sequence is TGCGCCAGCAGCGTAGACGGGAGCTCTGGAAACACCATATATTTT. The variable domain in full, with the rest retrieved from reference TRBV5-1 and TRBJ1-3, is KAGVTQTPRYLIKTRGQQVTLSCSPISGHRSVSWYQQTPGQGLQFLFEYFSETQRNKGNFPGRFSGRQFSNSRSEMNVSTLELGDSALYLCASSVDGSSGNTIYFGEGSWLTVV.

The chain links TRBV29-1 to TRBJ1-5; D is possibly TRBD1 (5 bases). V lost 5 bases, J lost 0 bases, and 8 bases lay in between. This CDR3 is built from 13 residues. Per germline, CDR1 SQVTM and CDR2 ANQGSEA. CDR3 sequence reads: CSVQQASNQPQHF. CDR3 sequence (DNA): TGCAGCGTTCAACAGGCTAGCAATCAGCCCCAGCATTTT.

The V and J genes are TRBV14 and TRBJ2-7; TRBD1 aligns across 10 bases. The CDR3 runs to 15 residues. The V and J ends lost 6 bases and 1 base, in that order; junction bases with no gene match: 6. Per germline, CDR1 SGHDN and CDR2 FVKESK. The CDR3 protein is CASSFRDRGSYEQYF. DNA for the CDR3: TGTGCCAGCAGTTTCCGGGACAGGGGTTCCTACGAGCAGTACTTC. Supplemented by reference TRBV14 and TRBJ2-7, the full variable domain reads EAGVTQFPSHSVIEKGQTVTLRCDPISGHDNLYWYRRVMGKEIKFLLHFVKESKQDESGMPNNRFLAERTGGTYSTLKVQPAELEDSGVYFCASSFRDRGSYEQYFGPGTRLTVT.

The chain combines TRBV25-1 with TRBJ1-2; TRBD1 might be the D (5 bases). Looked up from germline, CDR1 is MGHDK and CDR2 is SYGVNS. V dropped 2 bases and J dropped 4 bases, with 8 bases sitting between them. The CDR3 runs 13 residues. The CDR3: CASSEPGPYGYTF. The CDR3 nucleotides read TGTGCCAGCAGTGAACCAGGGCCCTATGGCTACACCTTC.

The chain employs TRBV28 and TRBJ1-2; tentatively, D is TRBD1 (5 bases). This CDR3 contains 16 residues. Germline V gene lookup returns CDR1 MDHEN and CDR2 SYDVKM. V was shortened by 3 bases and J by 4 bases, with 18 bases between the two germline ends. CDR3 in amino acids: CASSLPPGPASYGYTF. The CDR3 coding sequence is TGTGCCAGCAGTTTGCCTCCAGGGCCCGCCTCCTATGGCTACACCTTC.

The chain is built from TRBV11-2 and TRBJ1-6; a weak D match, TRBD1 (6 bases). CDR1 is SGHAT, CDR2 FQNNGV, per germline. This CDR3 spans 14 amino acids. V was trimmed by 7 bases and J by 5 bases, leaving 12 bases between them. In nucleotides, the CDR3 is TGTGCCAGCACCGGACAGACAAATAATTCACCCCTCCACTTT. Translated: CASTGQTNNSPLHF.

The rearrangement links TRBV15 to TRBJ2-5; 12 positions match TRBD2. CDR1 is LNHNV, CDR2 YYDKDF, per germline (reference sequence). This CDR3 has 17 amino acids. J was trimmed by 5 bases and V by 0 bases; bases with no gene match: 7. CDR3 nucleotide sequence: TGTGCCACCAGCAGAGATAGGCTAGCGGGGGGGCCGGAGACCCAGTACTTC. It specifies CATSRDRLAGGPETQYF.

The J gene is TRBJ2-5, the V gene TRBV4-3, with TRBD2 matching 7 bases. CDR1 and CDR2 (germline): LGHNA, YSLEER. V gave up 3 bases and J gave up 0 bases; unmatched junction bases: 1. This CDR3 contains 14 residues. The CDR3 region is CASSQGGNQETQYF. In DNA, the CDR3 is TGCGCCAGCAGCCAGGGGGGGAACCAAGAGACCCAGTACTTC.

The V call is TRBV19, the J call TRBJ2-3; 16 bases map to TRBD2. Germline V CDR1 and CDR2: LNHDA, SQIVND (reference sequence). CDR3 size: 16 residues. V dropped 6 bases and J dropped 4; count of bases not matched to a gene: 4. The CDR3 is CASRPGTSGGADTQYF. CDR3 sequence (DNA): TGTGCCAGTAGACCCGGGACTAGCGGGGGGGCAGATACGCAGTATTTT.